This TCR beta chain is drawn from a study of T cells in Graves' hyperthyroidism and ophthalmopathy. Study-wide context: Before any treatment, at initial diagnosis, peripheral blood was collected.

An absence of ophthalmopathy progression within 18 months meant stable Graves' hyperthyroidism. Newly diagnosed hyperthyroidism, duration under 2 months, in patients aged 18 to 65. Used for diagnoses were clinical symptoms, serum thyroxine and TRAb, thyroid ultrasound and orbital computed tomography. The germline gives CDR1 LNHDA, CDR2 SQIVND (reference sequence). The ends lost 7 bases at V and 7 bases at J; junction bases unmatched: 8. The CDR3 has 15 amino acids. The CDR3 regions of TCR beta were amplified from RNA transcripts. HTBI primers were used for first-round RT-PCR of the TCR CDR3. Using its own MiXCR run on the multiplex PCR reads, TCRdb lists one record per CDR3 protein. This sample carries 540,000 or so distinct CDR3 sequences, less than 20% of them seen once, and the ten largest clones take under 7.5%.

The chain combines TRBV19 with TRBJ2-1; TRBD2 matches at 12 bases. The receptor's source is a woman aged 30 to 39 with Graves' hyperthyroidism. The sequenced sample consisted of blood. The CDR3 DNA reads TGTGCCAGTACCCAGACTAGCGGGAGTTGGAATGAGCAGTTCTTC. Translated: CASTQTSGSWNEQFF.